Listed below are T cell receptor beta chains from one sample, sequenced in a study of OX40 agonist ivuxolimab in advanced cancers. Profiling relied on immunoSEQ multiplex PCR, and the TCRdb table lists in-frame clones only, not all of them. This table holds roughly 79,000 clones, about 89% found once. Sequencing used CD4+ or CD8+ T cells sorted from blood, obtained in a trial of the OX40 agonist ivuxolimab. These receptors were taken from an adult with an advanced solid tumor such as melanoma, head and neck, liver or kidney cancer. CDR3s include the opening cysteine and the closing phenylalanine or tryptophan. A D gene is named only where the DNA matches it firmly. Clone sizes are given selectively: once, few, many, or a class where the clone is expanded.

j_gene: TRBJ2-1
d_gene: .
v_gene: TRBV9
abundance: .
CDR3nt: TGTGCCAGCAGCGTAGCGGGTCCCTCTTACAATGAGCAGTTCTTC
CDR3aa: CASSVAGPSYNEQFF

j_gene: TRBJ2-2
d_gene: .
v_gene: TRBV30
abundance: .
CDR3nt: TGTGCCTGGACGGCGAACACCGGGGAGCTGTTTTTT
CDR3aa: CAWTANTGELFF

j_gene: TRBJ1-2
d_gene: .
v_gene: TRBV2
abundance: .
CDR3nt: TGTGCCAGCAGTGAGGGGTCTTTCAGTCGAGGCTACACCTTC
CDR3aa: CASSEGSFSRGYTF

j_gene: TRBJ2-6
d_gene: .
v_gene: TRBV28
abundance: .
CDR3nt: TGTGCCAGCACTCCCATCGGGCGAAACTCTGGGGCCAACGTCCTGACTTTC
CDR3aa: CASTPIGRNSGANVLTF

j_gene: TRBJ2-1
d_gene: .
v_gene: TRBV5-1
abundance: .
CDR3nt: TGCGCCAGCAGGAGTGGGAATGAGCAGTTCTTC
CDR3aa: CASRSGNEQFF

j_gene: TRBJ2-3
d_gene: .
v_gene: TRBV18
abundance: .
CDR3nt: TGTGCCAGCTCACCACCGACACTTAGGGATACGCAGTATTTT
CDR3aa: CASSPPTLRDTQYF

j_gene: TRBJ1-2
d_gene: .
v_gene: TRBV20-1
abundance: .
CDR3nt: TGCAGTGCTAAAAAATCTGTTGGCTACACCTTC
CDR3aa: CSAKKSVGYTF

j_gene: TRBJ2-3
d_gene: TRBD2
v_gene: TRBV28
abundance: .
CDR3nt: TGTGCCAGCAGTTCCGGACTAGCGAAGGATACGCAGTATTTT
CDR3aa: CASSSGLAKDTQYF

j_gene: TRBJ1-4
d_gene: TRBD1
v_gene: TRBV6-5
abundance: .
CDR3nt: TGTGCCAGCAGTTACCGCGACAGGGTTGAAAAACTGTTTTTT
CDR3aa: CASSYRDRVEKLFF

j_gene: TRBJ2-7
d_gene: TRBD1
v_gene: TRBV2
abundance: .
CDR3nt: TGTGCCAGCAGTGAAGTGGCAGGGGGCCCCTACGAGCAGTACTTC
CDR3aa: CASSEVAGGPYEQYF

j_gene: TRBJ1-2
d_gene: .
v_gene: TRBV6-1
abundance: .
CDR3nt: TGTGCCAGCACCTATAATCAGGGAACTAACTATGGCTACACCTTC
CDR3aa: CASTYNQGTNYGYTF

j_gene: TRBJ2-1
d_gene: TRBD2
v_gene: TRBV25-1
abundance: .
CDR3nt: TGTGCCACAGAAAACCGGGAGGGCCTCAATGAGCAGTTCTTC
CDR3aa: CATENREGLNEQFF

j_gene: TRBJ1-5
d_gene: .
v_gene: TRBV7-2
abundance: .
CDR3nt: TGTGCCAGCAGCTTCGGGTACCGCAATCAGCCCCAGCATTTT
CDR3aa: CASSFGYRNQPQHF

j_gene: TRBJ1-1
d_gene: TRBD1
v_gene: TRBV29-1
abundance: few
CDR3nt: TGCAGCGGGACAGGGTACACTGAAGCTTTCTTT
CDR3aa: CSGTGYTEAFF

j_gene: TRBJ2-1
d_gene: .
v_gene: TRBV7-5
abundance: .
CDR3nt: TGTGCCAGAAGCCACGGACTAGCGGGCGACGAGGATGAGCAGTTCTTC
CDR3aa: CARSHGLAGDEDEQFF

j_gene: TRBJ2-7
d_gene: TRBD2
v_gene: TRBV10-2
abundance: .
CDR3nt: TGCGCCAGCAGTGAGTTGGGACTAGCGGAGACCTACGAGCAGTACTTC
CDR3aa: CASSELGLAETYEQYF

j_gene: TRBJ2-7
d_gene: .
v_gene: TRBV27
abundance: .
CDR3nt: TGTGCCAGCAAATTCGGGGCTTCCTACGAGCAGTACTTC
CDR3aa: CASKFGASYEQYF

j_gene: TRBJ2-2
d_gene: .
v_gene: TRBV27
abundance: few
CDR3nt: TGTGCCAGCCGAGGGTGGAACACCGGGGAGCTGTTTTTT
CDR3aa: CASRGWNTGELFF

j_gene: TRBJ2-1
d_gene: TRBD1
v_gene: TRBV19
abundance: .
CDR3nt: TGTGCCAGTATCGGGGGACAGGCGAGCTCCTACAATGAGCAGTTCTTC
CDR3aa: CASIGGQASSYNEQFF

j_gene: TRBJ2-2
d_gene: .
v_gene: TRBV18
abundance: few
CDR3nt: TGTGCCAGCTCACCCAACAGGGGAGGAACCGGGGAGCTGTTTTTT
CDR3aa: CASSPNRGGTGELFF

j_gene: TRBJ1-1
d_gene: .
v_gene: TRBV7-2
abundance: .
CDR3nt: TGTGCCAGCAGCTCCATGCAGGGGAACACTGAAGCTTTCTTT
CDR3aa: CASSSMQGNTEAFF

j_gene: TRBJ1-2
d_gene: TRBD1
v_gene: TRBV29-1
abundance: .
CDR3nt: TGCAGCGTTGGTGAGGCGGACAGGGCTGGCTACACCTTC
CDR3aa: CSVGEADRAGYTF

j_gene: TRBJ1-1
d_gene: .
v_gene: TRBV11-2
abundance: once
CDR3nt: TGTGCCAGCAGCTTAGCCAGAGGGGGGGCTAAGAACACTGAAGCTTTCTTT
CDR3aa: CASSLARGGAKNTEAFF

j_gene: TRBJ2-2
d_gene: .
v_gene: TRBV5-1
abundance: .
CDR3nt: TGCGCCAGCAGCCCCGGGACGTCCCGGAGCACCGGGGAGCTGTTTTTT
CDR3aa: CASSPGTSRSTGELFF

j_gene: TRBJ2-2
d_gene: TRBD2
v_gene: TRBV19
abundance: .
CDR3nt: TGTGCCAGTAGTATAGTTTTCTCCCTAGCGGGAATGAACACCGGGGAGCTGTTTTTT
CDR3aa: CASSIVFSLAGMNTGELFF

j_gene: TRBJ2-4
d_gene: .
v_gene: TRBV27
abundance: .
CDR3nt: TGTGCCAGCAGTTTAGTCGGACAAAACATTCAGTACTTC
CDR3aa: CASSLVGQNIQYF